The rows below give T cell receptor beta chains drawn from one sample of a study of blood T cell repertoires in COVID-19. Repertoires were generated with immunoSEQ multiplex PCR, while TCRdb's copy carries only in-frame clones and drops some. The table includes about 190,000 clones, around 85% detected once. The sequenced material came from peripheral blood. The source is a man in his thirties or forties with acute or convalescent COVID-19. CDR3s include the opening cysteine and the closing phenylalanine or tryptophan. D genes are given only for firm matches. Some rows have no size entry. The others give once, few or many, or a class for an expanded clone.

V	J	D	size	DNA	CDR3
TRBV4-1	TRBJ1-1	NA	NA	TGCGCCAGCAGCCAAGTTACAGATTTAAACACTGAAGCTTTCTTT	CASSQVTDLNTEAFF
TRBV9	TRBJ2-6	TRBD1	once	TGTGCCAGCAGCCCTCACAGGGGGCAAAGCTCTGGGGCCAACGTCCTGACTTTC	CASSPHRGQSSGANVLTF
TRBV2	TRBJ1-2	TRBD1	NA	TGTGCCAGCAGTCGACAGGGGAGAAATCGCTACACCTTC	CASSRQGRNRYTF
TRBV4-1	TRBJ2-1	NA	NA	TGCGCCAGCAGCCAAGTGGGCGCCTCCTACAATGAGCAGTTCTTC	CASSQVGASYNEQFF
TRBV11-3	TRBJ2-5	NA	NA	TGTGCCAGCAGCTTACGGGGGAAGACCCAGTACTTC	CASSLRGKTQYF
TRBV4-1	TRBJ1-1	NA	once	TGCGCCAGCAGGGGGGACACGCTGAACACTGAAGCTTTCTTT	CASRGDTLNTEAFF
TRBV19	TRBJ2-6	NA	NA	TGTGCCAGTTCCCCCGGGTTGGGGGGCTCTGGGGCCAACGTCCTGACTTTC	CASSPGLGGSGANVLTF
TRBV3-1/TRBV3-2	TRBJ1-6	NA	few	TGTGCCAGCAGCCAAGTCAATAGGGGTTCACCCCTCCACTTT	CASSQVNRGSPLHF
TRBV12-3/TRBV12-4	TRBJ1-1	TRBD1	NA	TGTGCCAGCAGTGAGGACAGGGGAAAAGCTTTCTTT	CASSEDRGKAFF
TRBV7-2	TRBJ2-1	TRBD1	NA	TGTGCCAGCAGTACCGGGACAGGGGGGAATGAGCAGTTCTTC	CASSTGTGGNEQFF
TRBV6-6	TRBJ1-4	NA	NA	TGTGCCAGCAGTTACTCGAGGGCTAATGAAAAACTGTTTTTT	CASSYSRANEKLFF
TRBV24-1	TRBJ2-1	TRBD2	NA	TGTGCCACCAGTGCGGGTAGGGGCAGGACTAGCGCCTACAATGAGCAGTTCTTC	CATSAGRGRTSAYNEQFF
TRBV6-2/TRBV6-3	TRBJ1-2	NA	NA	TGTGCCAGCAGCTCCGGGACTGGATCTTATGGCTACACCTTC	CASSSGTGSYGYTF
TRBV28	TRBJ2-1	NA	NA	TGTGCCAGCAGTTCGGGTACCTACAATGAGCAGTTCTTC	CASSSGTYNEQFF
TRBV28	TRBJ1-5	NA	NA	TGTGCCAGCAGTTCTGCTGGGGAGGGAGAACAGCCCCAGCATTTT	CASSSAGEGEQPQHF
TRBV7-6	TRBJ1-5	NA	NA	TGTGCCAGCAGTCTCCGGGAGGCCCGAAGCAATCAGCCCCAGCATTTT	CASSLREARSNQPQHF
TRBV5-1	TRBJ2-5	TRBD2	NA	TGCGCCAGCAGCCCGGGAGGGCGGGGGCTTCAGGGAGAGACCCAGTACTTC	CASSPGGRGLQGETQYF
TRBV6-2/TRBV6-3	TRBJ1-1	TRBD1	NA	TGTGCCAGCAGTTACCTTCCGAGACAGGGGGGCACTGAAGCTTTCTTT	CASSYLPRQGGTEAFF